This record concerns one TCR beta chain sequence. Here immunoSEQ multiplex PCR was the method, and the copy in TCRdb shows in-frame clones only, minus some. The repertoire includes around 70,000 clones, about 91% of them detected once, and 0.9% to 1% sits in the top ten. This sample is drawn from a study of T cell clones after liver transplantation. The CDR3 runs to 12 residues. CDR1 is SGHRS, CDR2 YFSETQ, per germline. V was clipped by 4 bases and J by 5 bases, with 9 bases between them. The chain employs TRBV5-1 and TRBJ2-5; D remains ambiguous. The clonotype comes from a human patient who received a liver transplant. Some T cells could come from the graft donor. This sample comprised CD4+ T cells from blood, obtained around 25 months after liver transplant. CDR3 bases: TGCGCCAGCAGCCCCGGCCGGGAGACCCAGTACTTC. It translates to CASSPGRETQYF.